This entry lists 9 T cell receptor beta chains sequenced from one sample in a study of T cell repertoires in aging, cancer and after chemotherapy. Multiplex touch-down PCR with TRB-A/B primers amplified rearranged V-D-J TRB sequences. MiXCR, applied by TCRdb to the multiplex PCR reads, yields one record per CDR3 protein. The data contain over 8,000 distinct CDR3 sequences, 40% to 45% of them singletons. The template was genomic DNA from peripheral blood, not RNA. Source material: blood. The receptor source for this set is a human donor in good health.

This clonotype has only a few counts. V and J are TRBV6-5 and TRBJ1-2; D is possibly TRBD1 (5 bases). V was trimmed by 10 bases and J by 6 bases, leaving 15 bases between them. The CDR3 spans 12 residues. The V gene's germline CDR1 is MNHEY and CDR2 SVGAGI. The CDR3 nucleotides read TGTGCCATCAGCCCCGACAGCGATGGCTACACCTTC. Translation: CAISPDSDGYTF.

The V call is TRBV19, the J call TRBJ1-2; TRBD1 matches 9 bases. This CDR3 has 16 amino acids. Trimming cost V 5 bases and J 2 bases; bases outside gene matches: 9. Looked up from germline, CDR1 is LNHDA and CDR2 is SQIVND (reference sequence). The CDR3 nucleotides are TGTGCCAGTAGTCCCTACCTCGGGACAGGGAACTATGGCTACACCTTC. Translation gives CASSPYLGTGNYGYTF. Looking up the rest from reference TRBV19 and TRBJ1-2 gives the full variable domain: DGGITQSPKYLFRKEGQNVTLSCEQNLNHDAMYWYRQDPGQGLRLIYYSQIVNDFQKGDIAEGYSVSREKKESFPLTVTSAQKNPTAFYLCASSPYLGTGNYGYTFGSGTRLTVV.

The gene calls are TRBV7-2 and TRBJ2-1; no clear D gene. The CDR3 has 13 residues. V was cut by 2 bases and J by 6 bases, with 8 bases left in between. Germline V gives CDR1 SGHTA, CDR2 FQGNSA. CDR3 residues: CASSLSNGNEQFF. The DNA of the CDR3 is TGTGCCAGCAGCTTATCCAATGGCAATGAGCAGTTCTTC.

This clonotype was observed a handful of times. The CDR3 DNA reads as TGTGCCACCAGCGTCACCGGGCACTCCTACGAGCAGTACTTC. Its translation: CATSVTGHSYEQYF. The V and J genes are TRBV15 and TRBJ2-7; D uncertain. The CDR3 runs 14 residues. Germline values: CDR1 LNHNV, CDR2 YYDKDF (reference sequence). Trimming removed 5 bases at V and 0 bases at J, with 11 bases between.

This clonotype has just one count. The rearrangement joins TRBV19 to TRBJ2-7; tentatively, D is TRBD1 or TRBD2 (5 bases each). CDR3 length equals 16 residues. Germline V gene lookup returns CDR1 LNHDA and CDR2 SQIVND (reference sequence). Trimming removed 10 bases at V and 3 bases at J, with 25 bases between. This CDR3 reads CATQRGPSKSGYEQYF. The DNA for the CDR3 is TGTGCCACCCAAAGGGGACCCTCAAAATCGGGCTACGAGCAGTACTTC.

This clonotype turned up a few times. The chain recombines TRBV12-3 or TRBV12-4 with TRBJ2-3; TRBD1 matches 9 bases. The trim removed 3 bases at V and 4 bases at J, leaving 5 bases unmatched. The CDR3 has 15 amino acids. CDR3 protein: CASSLTGGTADTQYF. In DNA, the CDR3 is TGTGCCAGCAGTTTGACAGGGGGGACTGCAGATACGCAGTATTTT.

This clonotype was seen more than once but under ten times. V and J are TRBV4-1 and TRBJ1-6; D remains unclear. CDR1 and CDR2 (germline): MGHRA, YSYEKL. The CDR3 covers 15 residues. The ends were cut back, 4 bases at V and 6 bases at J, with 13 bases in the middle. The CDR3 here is CASSLAPVLNSPLHF. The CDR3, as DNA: TGCGCCAGCAGCCTAGCACCAGTGCTTAATTCACCCCTCCACTTT.

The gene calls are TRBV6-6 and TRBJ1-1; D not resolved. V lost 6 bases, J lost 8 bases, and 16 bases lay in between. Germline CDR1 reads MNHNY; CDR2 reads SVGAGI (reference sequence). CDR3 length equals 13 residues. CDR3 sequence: CASRYFSRLEAFF. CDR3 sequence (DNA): TGTGCCAGCAGATATTTTTCTAGGCTAGAAGCTTTCTTT.

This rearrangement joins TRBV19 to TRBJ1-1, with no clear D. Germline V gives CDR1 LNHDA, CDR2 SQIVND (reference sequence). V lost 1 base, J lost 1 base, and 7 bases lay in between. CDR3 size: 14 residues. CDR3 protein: CASSIGPGNTEAFF. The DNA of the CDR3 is TGTGCCAGTAGTATAGGGCCAGGGAACACTGAAGCTTTCTTT.